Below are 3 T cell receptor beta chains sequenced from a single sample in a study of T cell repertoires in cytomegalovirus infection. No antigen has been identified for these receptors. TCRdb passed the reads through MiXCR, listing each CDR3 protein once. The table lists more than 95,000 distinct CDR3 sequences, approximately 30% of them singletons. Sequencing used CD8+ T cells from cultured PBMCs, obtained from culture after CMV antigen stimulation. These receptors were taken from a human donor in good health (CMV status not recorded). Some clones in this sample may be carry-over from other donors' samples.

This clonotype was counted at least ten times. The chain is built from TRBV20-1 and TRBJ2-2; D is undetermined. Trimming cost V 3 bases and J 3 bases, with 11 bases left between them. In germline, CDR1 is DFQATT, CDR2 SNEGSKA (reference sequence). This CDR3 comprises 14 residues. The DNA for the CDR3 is TGCAGTGCTAGGACCAGCGCGGACACCGGGGAGCTGTTTTTT. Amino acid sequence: CSARTSADTGELFF.

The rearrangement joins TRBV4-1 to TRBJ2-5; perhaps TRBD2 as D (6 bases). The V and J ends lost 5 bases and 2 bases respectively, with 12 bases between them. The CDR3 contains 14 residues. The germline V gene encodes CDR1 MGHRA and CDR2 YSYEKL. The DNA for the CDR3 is TGCGCCAGCAGCGGGCCGGGGACTCAAGAGACCCAGTACTTC. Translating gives CASSGPGTQETQYF.

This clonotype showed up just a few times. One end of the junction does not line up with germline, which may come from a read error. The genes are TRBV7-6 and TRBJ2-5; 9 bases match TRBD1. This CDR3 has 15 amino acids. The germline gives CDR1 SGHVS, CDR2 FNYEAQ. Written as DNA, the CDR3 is TGTGCTAGCAGCCCCCGGACAGGGGACCAAGAGACCCAGTACTTC. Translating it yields CASSPRTGDQETQYF.